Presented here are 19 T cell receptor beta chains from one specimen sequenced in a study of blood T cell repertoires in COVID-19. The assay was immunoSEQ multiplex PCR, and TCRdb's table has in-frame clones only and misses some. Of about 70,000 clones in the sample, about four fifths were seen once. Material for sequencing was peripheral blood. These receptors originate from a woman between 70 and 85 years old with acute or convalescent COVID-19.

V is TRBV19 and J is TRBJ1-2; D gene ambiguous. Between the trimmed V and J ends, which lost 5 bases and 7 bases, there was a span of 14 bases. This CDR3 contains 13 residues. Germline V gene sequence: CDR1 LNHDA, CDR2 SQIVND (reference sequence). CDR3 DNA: TGTGCCAGTAGTCCCCAGCGGGTTGGTGGCTACACCTTC. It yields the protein CASSPQRVGGYTF.

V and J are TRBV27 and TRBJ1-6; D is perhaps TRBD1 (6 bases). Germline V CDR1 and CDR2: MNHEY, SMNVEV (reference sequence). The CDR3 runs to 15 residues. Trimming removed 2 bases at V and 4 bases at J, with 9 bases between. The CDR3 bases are TGTGCCAGCAGTTTAAGAGGACAGTATAATTCACCCCTCCACTTT. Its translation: CASSLRGQYNSPLHF.

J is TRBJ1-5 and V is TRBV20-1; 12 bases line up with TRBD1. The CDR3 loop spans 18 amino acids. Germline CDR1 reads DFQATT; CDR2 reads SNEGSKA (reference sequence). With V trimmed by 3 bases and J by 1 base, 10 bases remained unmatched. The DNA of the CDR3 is TGCAGTGCTAGTTCGCGCGGGACAGGGGGCAGAAGCAATCAGCCCCAGCATTTT. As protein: CSASSRGTGGRSNQPQHF.

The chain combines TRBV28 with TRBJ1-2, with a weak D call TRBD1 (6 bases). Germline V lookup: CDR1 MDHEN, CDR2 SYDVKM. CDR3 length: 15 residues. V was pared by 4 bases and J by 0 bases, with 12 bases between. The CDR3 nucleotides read TGTGCCAGCAGTTGGGGACACAGAGCTAACTATGGCTACACCTTC. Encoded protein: CASSWGHRANYGYTF.

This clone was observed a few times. This CDR3 reads CASSRDSLSSYEQYF. The CDR3 DNA is TGTGCCAGCTCACGCGACAGTCTTAGCTCCTACGAGCAGTACTTC. The chain employs TRBV18 and TRBJ2-7; D is perhaps TRBD1 (5 bases). CDR3 size: 15 residues. In germline, CDR1 is KGHSH, CDR2 LQKENI. Between the trimmed V and J ends, which lost 4 bases and 0 bases, there was a span of 13 bases.

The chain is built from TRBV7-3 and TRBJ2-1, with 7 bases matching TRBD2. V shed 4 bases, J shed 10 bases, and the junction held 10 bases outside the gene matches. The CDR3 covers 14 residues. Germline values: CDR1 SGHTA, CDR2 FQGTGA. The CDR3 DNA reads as TGTGCCAGCAGCTCCGAAGGGACTACCAAGGAGCAGTTCTTC. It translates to CASSSEGTTKEQFF.

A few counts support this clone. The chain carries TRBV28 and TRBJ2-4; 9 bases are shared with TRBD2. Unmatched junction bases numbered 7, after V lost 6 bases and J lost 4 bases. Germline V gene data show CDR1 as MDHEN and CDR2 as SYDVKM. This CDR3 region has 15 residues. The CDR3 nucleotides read TGTGCCAGCAGCATTCTGACTAGCGGTAAAAACATTCAGTACTTC. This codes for CASSILTSGKNIQYF.

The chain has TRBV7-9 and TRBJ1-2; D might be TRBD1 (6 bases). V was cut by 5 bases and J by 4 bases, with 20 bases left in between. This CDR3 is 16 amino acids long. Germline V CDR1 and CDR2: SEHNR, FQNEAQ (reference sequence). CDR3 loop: CASSRSGTRPIYGYTF. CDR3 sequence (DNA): TGTGCCAGCAGCAGATCCGGGACAAGGCCAATCTATGGCTACACCTTC.

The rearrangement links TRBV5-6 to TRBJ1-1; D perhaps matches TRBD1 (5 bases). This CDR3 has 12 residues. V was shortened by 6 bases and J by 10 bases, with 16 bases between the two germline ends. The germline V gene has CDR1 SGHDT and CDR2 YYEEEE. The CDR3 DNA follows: TGTGCCAGCATCCGTAGGGGAAACGGAGCTTTCTTT. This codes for CASIRRGNGAFF.

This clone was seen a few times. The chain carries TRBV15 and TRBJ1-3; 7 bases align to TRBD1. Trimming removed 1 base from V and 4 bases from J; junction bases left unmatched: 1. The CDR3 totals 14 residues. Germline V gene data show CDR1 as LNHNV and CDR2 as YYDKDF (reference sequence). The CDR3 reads CATSRGGQGNTIYF. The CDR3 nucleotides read TGTGCCACCAGCAGAGGGGGACAGGGAAACACCATATATTTT.

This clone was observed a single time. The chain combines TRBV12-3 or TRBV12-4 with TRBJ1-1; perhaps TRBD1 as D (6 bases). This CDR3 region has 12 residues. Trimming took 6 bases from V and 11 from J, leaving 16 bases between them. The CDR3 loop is CASSNFRGEAFF. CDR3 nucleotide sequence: TGTGCCAGCAGCAATTTCAGGGGTGAGGCTTTCTTT.

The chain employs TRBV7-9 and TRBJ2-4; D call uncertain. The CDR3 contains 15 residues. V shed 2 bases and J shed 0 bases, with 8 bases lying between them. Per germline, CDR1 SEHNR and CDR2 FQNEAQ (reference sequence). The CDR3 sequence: CASSLMRGAKNIQYF. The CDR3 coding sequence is TGTGCCAGCAGCTTAATGCGTGGAGCCAAAAACATTCAGTACTTC.

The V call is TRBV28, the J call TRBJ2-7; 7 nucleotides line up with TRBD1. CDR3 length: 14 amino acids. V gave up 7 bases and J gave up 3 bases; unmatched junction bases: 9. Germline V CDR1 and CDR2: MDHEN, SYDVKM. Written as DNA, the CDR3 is TGTGCCAGCAACCCGGGACAGATCCTCTACGAGCAGTACTTC. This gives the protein CASNPGQILYEQYF. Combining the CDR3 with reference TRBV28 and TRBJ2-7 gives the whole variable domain DVKVTQSSRYLVKRTGEKVFLECVQDMDHENMFWYRQDPGLGLRLIYFSYDVKMKEKGDIPEGYSVSREKKERFSLILESASTNQTSMYLCASNPGQILYEQYFGPGTRLTVT.

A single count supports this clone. CDR3 protein: CASSLRTSGRPSSYEQYF. CDR3 in DNA: TGTGCCAGCAGCCTGAGGACTAGCGGGAGGCCTAGCTCCTACGAGCAGTACTTC. The chain combines TRBV7-9 with TRBJ2-7; 14 bases line up with TRBD2. Germline V gene data show CDR1 as SEHNR and CDR2 as FQNEAQ (reference sequence). The V gene end was trimmed by 5 bases and the J gene end by 0 bases; junction bases not matched to a gene: 9. The length of the CDR3 is 18 residues.

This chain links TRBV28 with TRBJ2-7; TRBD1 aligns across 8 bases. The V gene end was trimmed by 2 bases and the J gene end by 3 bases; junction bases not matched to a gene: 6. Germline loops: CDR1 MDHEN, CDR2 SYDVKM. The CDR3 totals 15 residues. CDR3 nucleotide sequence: TGTGCCAGCAGTTTACCCGGACAGGGCCTCTACGAGCAGTACTTC. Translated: CASSLPGQGLYEQYF.

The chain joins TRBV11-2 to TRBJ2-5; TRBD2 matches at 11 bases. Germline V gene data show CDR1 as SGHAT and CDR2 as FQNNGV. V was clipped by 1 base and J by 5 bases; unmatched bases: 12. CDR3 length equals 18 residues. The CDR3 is CASSLAPGTSGFHETQYF. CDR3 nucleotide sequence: TGTGCCAGCAGCTTAGCCCCTGGGACTAGCGGCTTTCATGAGACCCAGTACTTC.

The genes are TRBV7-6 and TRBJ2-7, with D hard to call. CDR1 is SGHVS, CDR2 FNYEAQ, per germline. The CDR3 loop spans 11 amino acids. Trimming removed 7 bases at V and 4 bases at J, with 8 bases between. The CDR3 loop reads CASTSGYEQYF. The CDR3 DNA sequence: TGTGCCAGCACGTCCGGTTACGAGCAGTACTTC.

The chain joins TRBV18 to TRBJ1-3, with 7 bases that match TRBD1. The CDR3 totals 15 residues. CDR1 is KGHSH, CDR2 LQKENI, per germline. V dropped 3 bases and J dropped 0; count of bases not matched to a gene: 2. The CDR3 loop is CASSPRDSSGNTIYF. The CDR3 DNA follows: TGTGCCAGCTCACCCCGGGACAGCTCTGGAAACACCATATATTTT.

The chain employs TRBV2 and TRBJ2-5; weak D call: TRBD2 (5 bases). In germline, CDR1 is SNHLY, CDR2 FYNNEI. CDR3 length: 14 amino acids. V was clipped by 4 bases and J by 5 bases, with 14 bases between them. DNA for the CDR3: TGTGCCAGCAGTGCGGGGATAGGCGCGGAGACCCAGTACTTC. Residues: CASSAGIGAETQYF.